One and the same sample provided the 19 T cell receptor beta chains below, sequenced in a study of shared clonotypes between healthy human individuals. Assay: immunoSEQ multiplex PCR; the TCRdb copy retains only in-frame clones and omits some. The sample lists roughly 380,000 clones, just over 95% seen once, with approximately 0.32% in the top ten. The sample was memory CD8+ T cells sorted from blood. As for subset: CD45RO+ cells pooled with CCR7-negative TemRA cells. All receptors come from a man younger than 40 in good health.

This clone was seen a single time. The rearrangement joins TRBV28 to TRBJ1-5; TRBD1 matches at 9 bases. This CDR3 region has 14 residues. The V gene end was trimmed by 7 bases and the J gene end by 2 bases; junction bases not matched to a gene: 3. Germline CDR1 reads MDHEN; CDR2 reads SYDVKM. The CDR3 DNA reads TGTGCCAGCACTACAGGGGGCGGCAATCAGCCCCAGCATTTT. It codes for CASTTGGGNQPQHF.

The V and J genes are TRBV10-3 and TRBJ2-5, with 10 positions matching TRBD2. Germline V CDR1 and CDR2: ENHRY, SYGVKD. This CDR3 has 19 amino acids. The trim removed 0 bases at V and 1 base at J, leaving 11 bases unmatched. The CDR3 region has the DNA TGTGCCATCAGTGAGTCGGTGGGAACATTAGCGGGAGGCCAAGAGACCCAGTACTTC. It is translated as CAISESVGTLAGGQETQYF.

CDR3 bases: TGCGCCAGCAGCCCTGTTACCGGGACAGGGGACGAGGAGGGGGGTCAGCCCCAGCATTTT. Amino acid sequence: CASSPVTGTGDEEGGQPQHF. V is TRBV5-1 and J is TRBJ1-5; TRBD1 aligns across 10 bases. With V trimmed by 4 bases and J by 6 bases, 22 bases remained unmatched. This CDR3 has 20 amino acids. Per germline, CDR1 SGHRS and CDR2 YFSETQ.

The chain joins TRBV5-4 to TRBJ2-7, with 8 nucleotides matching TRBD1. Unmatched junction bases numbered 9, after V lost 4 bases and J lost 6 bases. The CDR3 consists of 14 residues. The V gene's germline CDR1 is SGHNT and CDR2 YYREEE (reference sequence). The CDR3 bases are TGTGCCAGCAGCCGGACAGGGAACCCACGCGAGCAGTACTTC. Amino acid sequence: CASSRTGNPREQYF.

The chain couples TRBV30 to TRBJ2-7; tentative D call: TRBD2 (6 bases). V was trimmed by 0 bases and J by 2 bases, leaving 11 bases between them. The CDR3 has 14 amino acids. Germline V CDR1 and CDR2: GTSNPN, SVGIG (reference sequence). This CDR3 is CAWSVQGGPYEQYF. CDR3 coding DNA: TGTGCCTGGAGTGTCCAGGGAGGACCCTACGAGCAGTACTTC. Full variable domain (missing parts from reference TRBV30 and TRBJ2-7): SQTIHQWPATLVQPVGSPLSLECTVEGTSNPNLYWYRQAAGRGLQLLFYSVGIGQISSEVPQNLSASRPQDRQFILSSKKLLLSDSGFYLCAWSVQGGPYEQYFGPGTRLTVT.

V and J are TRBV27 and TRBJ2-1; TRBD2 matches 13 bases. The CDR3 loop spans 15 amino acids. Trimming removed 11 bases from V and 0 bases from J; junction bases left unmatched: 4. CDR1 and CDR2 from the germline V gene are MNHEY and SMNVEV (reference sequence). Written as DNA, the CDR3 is TGTGCCCTGAGACTAGCGGGAGGCTCCTACAATGAGCAGTTCTTC. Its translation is CALRLAGGSYNEQFF.

As DNA, the CDR3 is TGTGCCAGCAGCGTAGATGGAGACGGGAGGGCCTTCAATGAGCAGTTCTTC. It specifies CASSVDGDGRAFNEQFF. The chain couples TRBV9 to TRBJ2-1; 8 positions agree with TRBD2. Germline V gene sequence: CDR1 SGDLS, CDR2 YYNGEE. J gave up 6 bases and V 0 bases, and 11 bases lay outside the gene matches. CDR3 size: 17 residues.

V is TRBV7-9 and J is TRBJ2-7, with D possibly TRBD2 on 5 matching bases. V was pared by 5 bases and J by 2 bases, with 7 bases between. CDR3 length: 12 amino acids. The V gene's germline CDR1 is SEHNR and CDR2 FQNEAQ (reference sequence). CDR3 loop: CASSPGTYEQYF. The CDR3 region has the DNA TGTGCCAGCAGCCCGGGAACCTACGAGCAGTACTTC.

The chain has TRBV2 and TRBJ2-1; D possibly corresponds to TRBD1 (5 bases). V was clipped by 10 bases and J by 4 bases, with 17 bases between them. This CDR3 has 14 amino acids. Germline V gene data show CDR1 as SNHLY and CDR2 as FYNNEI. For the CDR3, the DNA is TGTGCCACAAGCCAGGGTTCAGTATACAATGAGCAGTTCTTC. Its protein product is CATSQGSVYNEQFF.

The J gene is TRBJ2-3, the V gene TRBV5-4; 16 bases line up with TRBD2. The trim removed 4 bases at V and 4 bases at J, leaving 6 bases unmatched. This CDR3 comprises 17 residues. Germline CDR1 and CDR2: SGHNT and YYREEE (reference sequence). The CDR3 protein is CASSTGTSGRGADTQYF. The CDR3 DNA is TGTGCCAGCAGCACCGGGACTAGCGGGAGGGGGGCAGATACGCAGTATTTT.

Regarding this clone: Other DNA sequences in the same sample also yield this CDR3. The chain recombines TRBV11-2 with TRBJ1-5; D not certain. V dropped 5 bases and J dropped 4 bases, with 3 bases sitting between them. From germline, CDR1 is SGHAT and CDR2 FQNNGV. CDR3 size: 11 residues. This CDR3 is CASSRNQPQHF. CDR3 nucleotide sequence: TGTGCCAGCAGCCGTAATCAGCCCCAGCATTTT.

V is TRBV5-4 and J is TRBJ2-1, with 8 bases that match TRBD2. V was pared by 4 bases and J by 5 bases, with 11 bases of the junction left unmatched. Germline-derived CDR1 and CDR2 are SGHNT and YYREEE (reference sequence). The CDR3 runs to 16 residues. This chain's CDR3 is CASSETGTRKDNEQFF. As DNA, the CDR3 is TGTGCCAGCAGCGAAACCGGGACTAGGAAAGACAATGAGCAGTTCTTC.

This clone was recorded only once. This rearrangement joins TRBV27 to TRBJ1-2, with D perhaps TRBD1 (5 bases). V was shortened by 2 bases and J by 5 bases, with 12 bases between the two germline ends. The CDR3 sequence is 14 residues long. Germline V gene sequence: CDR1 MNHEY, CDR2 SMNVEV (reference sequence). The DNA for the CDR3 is TGTGCCAGCAGTTTAAGTAATGGGGGGTATGGCTACACCTTC. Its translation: CASSLSNGGYGYTF.

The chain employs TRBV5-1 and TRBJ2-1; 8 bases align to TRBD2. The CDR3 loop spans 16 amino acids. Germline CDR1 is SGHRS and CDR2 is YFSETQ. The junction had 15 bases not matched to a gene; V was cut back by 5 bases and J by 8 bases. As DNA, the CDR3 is TGCGCCAGCAGGGCAATAGCGGGAAGGCCCCAATATGAGCAGTTCTTC. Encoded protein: CASRAIAGRPQYEQFF.

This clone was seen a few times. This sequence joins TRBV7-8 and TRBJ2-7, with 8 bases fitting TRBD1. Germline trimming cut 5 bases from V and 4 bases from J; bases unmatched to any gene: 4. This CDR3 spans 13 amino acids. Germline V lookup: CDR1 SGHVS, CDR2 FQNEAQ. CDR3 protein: CASSRDRLYEQYF. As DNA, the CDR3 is TGTGCCAGCAGCCGGGACAGGCTTTACGAGCAGTACTTC.

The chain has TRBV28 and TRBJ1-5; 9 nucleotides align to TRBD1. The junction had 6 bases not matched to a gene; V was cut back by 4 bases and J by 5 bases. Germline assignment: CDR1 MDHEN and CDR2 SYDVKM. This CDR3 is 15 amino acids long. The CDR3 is CASSSGGQGHQPQHF. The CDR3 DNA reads TGTGCCAGCAGTTCTGGAGGACAGGGGCATCAGCCCCAGCATTTT. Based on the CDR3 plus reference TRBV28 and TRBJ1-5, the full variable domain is DVKVTQSSRYLVKRTGEKVFLECVQDMDHENMFWYRQDPGLGLRLIYFSYDVKMKEKGDIPEGYSVSREKKERFSLILESASTNQTSMYLCASSSGGQGHQPQHFGDGTRLSIL.

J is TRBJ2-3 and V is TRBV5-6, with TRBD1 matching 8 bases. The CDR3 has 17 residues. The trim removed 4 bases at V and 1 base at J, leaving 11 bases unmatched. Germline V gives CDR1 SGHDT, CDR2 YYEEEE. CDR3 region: CASSHRAGGLGTDTQYF. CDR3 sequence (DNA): TGTGCCAGCAGCCACCGGGCAGGGGGCTTAGGCACAGATACGCAGTATTTT.

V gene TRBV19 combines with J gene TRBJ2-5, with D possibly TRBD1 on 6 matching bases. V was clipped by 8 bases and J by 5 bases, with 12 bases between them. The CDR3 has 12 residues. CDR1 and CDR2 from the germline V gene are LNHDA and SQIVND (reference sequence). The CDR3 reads CASSRQAETQYF. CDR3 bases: TGTGCCAGTTCCAGACAGGCGGAGACCCAGTACTTC.

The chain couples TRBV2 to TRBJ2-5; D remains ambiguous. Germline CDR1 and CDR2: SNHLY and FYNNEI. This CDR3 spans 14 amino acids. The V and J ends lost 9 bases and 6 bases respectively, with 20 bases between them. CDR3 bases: TGTGCCAGTCTCGGACCGTTGCTGGCGCAGACCCAGTACTTC. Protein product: CASLGPLLAQTQYF. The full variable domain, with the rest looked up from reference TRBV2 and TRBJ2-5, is EPEVTQTPSHQVTQMGQEVILRCVPISNHLYFYWYRQILGQKVEFLVSFYNNEISEKSEIFDDQFSVERPDGSNFTLKIRSTKLEDSAMYFCASLGPLLAQTQYFGPGTRLLVL.